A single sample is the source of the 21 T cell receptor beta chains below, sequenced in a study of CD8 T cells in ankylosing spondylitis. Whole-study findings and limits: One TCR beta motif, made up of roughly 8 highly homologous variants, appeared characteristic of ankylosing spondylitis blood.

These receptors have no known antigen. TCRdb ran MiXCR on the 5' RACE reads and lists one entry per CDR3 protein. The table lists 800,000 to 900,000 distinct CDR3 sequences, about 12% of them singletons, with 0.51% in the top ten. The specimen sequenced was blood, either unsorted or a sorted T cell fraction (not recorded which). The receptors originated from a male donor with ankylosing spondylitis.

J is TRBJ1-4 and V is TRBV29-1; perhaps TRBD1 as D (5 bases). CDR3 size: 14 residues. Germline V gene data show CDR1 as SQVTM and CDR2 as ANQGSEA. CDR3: CSVLMVAGREKLFF. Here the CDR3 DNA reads TGCAGTGTATTAATGGTGGCAGGGCGAGAAAAACTGTTTTTT.

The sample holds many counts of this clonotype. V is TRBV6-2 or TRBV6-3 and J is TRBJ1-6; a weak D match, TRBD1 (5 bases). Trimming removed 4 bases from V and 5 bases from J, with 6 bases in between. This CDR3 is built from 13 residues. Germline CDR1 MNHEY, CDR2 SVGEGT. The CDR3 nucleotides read TGTGCCAGCAGTTCGGGGGATAATTCACCCCTCCACTTT. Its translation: CASSSGDNSPLHF.

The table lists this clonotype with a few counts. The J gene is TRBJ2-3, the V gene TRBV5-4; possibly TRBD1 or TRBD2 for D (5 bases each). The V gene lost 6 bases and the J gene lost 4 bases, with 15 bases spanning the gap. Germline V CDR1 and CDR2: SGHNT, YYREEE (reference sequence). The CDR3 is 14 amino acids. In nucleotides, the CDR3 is TGTGCCAGCATCCCGGAGAGGGGATCAGATACGCAGTATTTT. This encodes CASIPERGSDTQYF.

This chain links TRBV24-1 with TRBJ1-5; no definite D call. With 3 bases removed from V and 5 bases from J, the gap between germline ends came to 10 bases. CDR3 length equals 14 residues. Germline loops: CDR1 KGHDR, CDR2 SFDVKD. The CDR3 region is CATSDLKVDQPQHF. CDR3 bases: TGTGCCACCAGTGATCTTAAGGTGGATCAGCCCCAGCATTTT.

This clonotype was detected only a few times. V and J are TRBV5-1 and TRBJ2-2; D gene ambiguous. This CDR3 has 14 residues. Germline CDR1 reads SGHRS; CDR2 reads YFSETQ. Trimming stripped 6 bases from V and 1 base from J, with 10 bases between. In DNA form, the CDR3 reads TGCGCCAGCAATGAAGCGATGAACACCGGGGAGCTGTTTTTT. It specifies CASNEAMNTGELFF.

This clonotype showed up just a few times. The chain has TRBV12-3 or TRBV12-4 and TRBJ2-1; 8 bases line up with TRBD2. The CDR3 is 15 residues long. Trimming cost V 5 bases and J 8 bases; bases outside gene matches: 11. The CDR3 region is CASSKRGTSFYEQFF. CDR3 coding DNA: TGTGCCAGCAGTAAGCGGGGGACTAGTTTCTATGAGCAGTTCTTC.

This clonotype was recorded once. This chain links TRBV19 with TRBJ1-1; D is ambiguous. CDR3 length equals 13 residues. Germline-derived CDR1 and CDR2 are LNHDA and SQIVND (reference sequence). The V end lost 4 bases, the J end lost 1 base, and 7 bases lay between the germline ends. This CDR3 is CASSTPWNTEAFF. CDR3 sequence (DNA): TGTGCCAGTAGTACCCCCTGGAACACTGAAGCTTTCTTT.

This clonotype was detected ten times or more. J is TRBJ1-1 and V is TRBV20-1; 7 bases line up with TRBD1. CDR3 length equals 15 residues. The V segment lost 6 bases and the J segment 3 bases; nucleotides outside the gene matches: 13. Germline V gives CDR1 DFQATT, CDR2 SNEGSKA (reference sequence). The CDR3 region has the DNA TGCAGTGCCCAAAGGGGGGACAGCCTGGACACTGAAGCTTTCTTT. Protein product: CSAQRGDSLDTEAFF.

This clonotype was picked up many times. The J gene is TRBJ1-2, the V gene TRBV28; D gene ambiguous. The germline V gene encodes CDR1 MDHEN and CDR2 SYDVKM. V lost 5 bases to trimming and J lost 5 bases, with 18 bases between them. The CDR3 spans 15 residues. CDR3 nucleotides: TGTGCCAGCAGTCCTCCGGACCTGTCCGCTTATGGCTACACCTTC. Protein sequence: CASSPPDLSAYGYTF.

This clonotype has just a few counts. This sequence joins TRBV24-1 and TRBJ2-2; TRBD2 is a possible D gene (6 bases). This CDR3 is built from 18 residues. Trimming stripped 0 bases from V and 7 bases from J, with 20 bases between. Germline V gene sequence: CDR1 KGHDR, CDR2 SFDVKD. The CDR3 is CATSDLAGSDLRGGELFF. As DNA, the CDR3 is TGTGCCACCAGTGATTTGGCCGGGAGTGACCTACGGGGCGGGGAGCTGTTTTTT.

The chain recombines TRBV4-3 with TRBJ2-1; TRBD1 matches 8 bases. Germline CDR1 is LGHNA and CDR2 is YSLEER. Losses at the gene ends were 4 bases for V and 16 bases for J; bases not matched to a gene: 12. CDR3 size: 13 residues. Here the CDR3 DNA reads TGCGCCAGCAGCCCATTAAAAGGGGACAGGATATTCTTC. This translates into CASSPLKGDRIFF.

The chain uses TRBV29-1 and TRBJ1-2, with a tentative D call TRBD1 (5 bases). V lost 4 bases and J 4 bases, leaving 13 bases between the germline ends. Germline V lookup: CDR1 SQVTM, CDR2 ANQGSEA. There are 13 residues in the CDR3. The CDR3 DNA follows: TGCAGCGTTGGGGACCCACGGGGCTATGGCTACACCTTC. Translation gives CSVGDPRGYGYTF.

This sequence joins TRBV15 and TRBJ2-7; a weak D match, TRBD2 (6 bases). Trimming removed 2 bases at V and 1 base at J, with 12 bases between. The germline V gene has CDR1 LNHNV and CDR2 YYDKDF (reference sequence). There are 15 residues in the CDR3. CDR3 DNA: TGTGCCACCAGCAGATTGGGAGGCGGTTCCTACGAGCAGTACTTC. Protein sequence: CATSRLGGGSYEQYF.

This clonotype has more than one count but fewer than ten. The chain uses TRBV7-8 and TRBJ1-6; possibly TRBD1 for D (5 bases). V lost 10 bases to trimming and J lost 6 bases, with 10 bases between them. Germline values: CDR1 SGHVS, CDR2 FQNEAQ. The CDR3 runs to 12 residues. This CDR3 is CATGQFNSPLHF. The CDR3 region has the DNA TGTGCCACCGGACAATTTAATTCACCCCTCCACTTT.

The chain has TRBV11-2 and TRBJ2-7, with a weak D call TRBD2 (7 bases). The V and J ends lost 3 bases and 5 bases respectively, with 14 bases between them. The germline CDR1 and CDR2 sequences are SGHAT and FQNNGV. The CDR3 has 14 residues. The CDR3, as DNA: TGTGCCAGCAGCTTCTCGGGGGGCATCAACGAGCAGTACTTC. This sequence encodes CASSFSGGINEQYF.

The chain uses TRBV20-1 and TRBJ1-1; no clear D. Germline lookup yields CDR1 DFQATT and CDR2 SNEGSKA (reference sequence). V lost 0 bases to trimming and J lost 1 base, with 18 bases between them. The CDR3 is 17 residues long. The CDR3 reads CSARDPRTLKRNTEAFF. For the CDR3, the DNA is TGCAGTGCTAGAGACCCTAGAACTTTAAAGAGGAACACTGAAGCTTTCTTT.

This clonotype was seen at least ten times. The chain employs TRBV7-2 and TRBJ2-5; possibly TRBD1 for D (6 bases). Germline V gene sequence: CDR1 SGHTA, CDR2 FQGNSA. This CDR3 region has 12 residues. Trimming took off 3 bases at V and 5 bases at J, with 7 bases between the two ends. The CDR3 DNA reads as TGTGCCAGCAGCTTTACAGGGGAGACCCAGTACTTC. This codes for CASSFTGETQYF.

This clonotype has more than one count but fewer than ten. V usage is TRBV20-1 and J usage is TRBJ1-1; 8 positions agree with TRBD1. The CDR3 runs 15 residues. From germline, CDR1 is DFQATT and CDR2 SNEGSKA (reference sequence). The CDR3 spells CRIAGGFPVNTEAFF. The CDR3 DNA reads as TGCAGGATAGCAGGGGGCTTCCCGGTGAACACTGAAGCTTTCTTT.

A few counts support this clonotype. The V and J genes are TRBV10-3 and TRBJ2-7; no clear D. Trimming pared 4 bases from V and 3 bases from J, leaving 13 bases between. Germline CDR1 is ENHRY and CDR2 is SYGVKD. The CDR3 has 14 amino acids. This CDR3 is CAISVGRPRYEQYF. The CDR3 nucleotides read TGTGCCATCAGTGTAGGCCGGCCTCGCTACGAGCAGTACTTC.

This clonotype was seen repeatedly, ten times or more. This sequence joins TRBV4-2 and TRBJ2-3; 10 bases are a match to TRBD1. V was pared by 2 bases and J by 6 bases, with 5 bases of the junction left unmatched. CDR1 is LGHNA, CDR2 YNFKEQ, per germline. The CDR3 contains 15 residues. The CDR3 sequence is CASSQRQGAVDTQYF. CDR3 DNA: TGTGCCAGCAGCCAACGACAGGGGGCGGTGGATACGCAGTATTTT.

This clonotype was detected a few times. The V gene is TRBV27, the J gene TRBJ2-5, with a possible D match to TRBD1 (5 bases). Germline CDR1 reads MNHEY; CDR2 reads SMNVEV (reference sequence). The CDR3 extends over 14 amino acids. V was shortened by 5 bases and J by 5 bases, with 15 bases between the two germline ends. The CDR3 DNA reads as TGTGCCAGCAGTGATATAAGGGGCCGGGAGACCCAGTACTTC. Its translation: CASSDIRGRETQYF.